These 4 T cell receptor beta chains were all obtained from the same sample, sequenced in a study of blood T cell repertoires in COVID-19. Profiling relied on immunoSEQ multiplex PCR, and the TCRdb table lists in-frame clones only, not all of them. The sample includes approximately 68,000 clones, approximately 80% of them seen just once. Specimen: peripheral blood. Every receptor here comes from a woman aged 60-70 years with acute or convalescent COVID-19.

This rearrangement joins TRBV29-1 to TRBJ1-3; 7 bases match TRBD1. Trimming at V came to 7 bases and at J to 7 bases, leaving 13 bases not matched to a gene. The germline CDR1 and CDR2 sequences are SQVTM and ANQGSEA. CDR3 length equals 14 residues. CDR3 sequence: CSAAETEGANTIYF. CDR3 DNA: TGCAGCGCCGCCGAGACAGAGGGGGCCAACACCATATATTTT.

The chain recombines TRBV5-8 with TRBJ2-2, with D possibly being TRBD2 (5 bases). This CDR3 is built from 15 residues. Trimming shortened V by 4 bases and J by 5 bases, and 15 bases separated the two germline ends. CDR1 and CDR2 (germline): SGHTS, YDEGEE. Here the CDR3 DNA reads TGTGCCAGCAGCCCGACCGGGATAACGACCGGGGAGCTGTTTTTT. Translated: CASSPTGITTGELFF.

V is TRBV2 and J is TRBJ2-1; TRBD1 agrees at 7 bases. V lost 5 bases to trimming and J lost 5 bases; unmatched junction nucleotides: 3. In germline, CDR1 is SNHLY, CDR2 FYNNEI. The CDR3 contains 13 residues. This CDR3 is CASSLDRHNEQFF. CDR3 sequence (DNA): TGTGCCAGCAGTTTGGACAGGCACAATGAGCAGTTCTTC.

This sequence joins TRBV5-1 and TRBJ2-7; 7 bases map to TRBD1. The V gene end was trimmed by 0 bases and the J gene end by 5 bases; junction bases not matched to a gene: 5. CDR3 length: 14 amino acids. Germline V gene lookup returns CDR1 SGHRS and CDR2 YFSETQ. This chain's CDR3 is CASSLGQGNHEQYF. CDR3 sequence (DNA): TGCGCCAGCAGCTTGGGACAGGGAAATCACGAGCAGTACTTC.